One sample yielded the 8 T cell receptor beta chains listed below, sequenced in a study of blood T cell repertoires in COVID-19. Sequenced by immunoSEQ multiplex PCR; TCRdb stores in-frame clones only, minus some. The sample yields around 430,000 clones, about 86% seen once. The sequencing input was PBMCs or T cells enriched from blood (not recorded which). Every receptor here comes from a woman in her fifties or sixties who had recovered from COVID-19.

The gene calls are TRBV19 and TRBJ1-1; D is undetermined. The length of the CDR3 is 12 residues. Germline CDR1 LNHDA, CDR2 SQIVND (reference sequence). Deletions cut 6 bases from V and 3 bases from J, with 8 bases between. CDR3 sequence: CASRYRDTEAFF. The CDR3 nucleotides are TGTGCCAGTAGGTACCGGGACACTGAAGCTTTCTTT.

The rearrangement uses TRBV24-1 and TRBJ1-6; 9 bases fit TRBD1. The germline V gene encodes CDR1 KGHDR and CDR2 SFDVKD. The CDR3 spans 16 residues. The ends lost 7 bases at V and 7 bases at J; junction bases unmatched: 10. CDR3 residues: CATRGKDRGLNSPLHF. The CDR3 nucleotides are TGTGCCACCAGGGGAAAGGACAGGGGTTTGAATTCACCCCTCCACTTT.

This chain links TRBV28 with TRBJ1-2; D ambiguous. CDR3 length: 13 amino acids. Trimming cost V 1 base and J 6 bases, with 9 bases left between them. Germline V gene lookup returns CDR1 MDHEN and CDR2 SYDVKM. This CDR3 is CASSLLVSHGYTF. The CDR3 region has the DNA TGTGCCAGCAGTTTATTGGTTAGTCATGGCTACACCTTC.

The chain carries TRBV19 and TRBJ1-2, with TRBD1 identical over 7 bases. The CDR3 loop spans 15 amino acids. V lost 7 bases to trimming and J lost 8 bases; unmatched junction nucleotides: 16. Germline lookup yields CDR1 LNHDA and CDR2 SQIVND (reference sequence). CDR3 protein: CASNSPRRQGIGYTF. CDR3 nucleotides: TGTGCCAGTAATTCCCCGAGGAGACAGGGAATAGGCTACACCTTC.

V gene TRBV14 combines with J gene TRBJ2-3; D possibly corresponds to TRBD2 (5 bases). Trimming cost V 5 bases and J 6 bases, with 12 bases left between them. CDR3 length: 13 residues. CDR1 is SGHDN and CDR2 is FVKESK in the germline V gene. This chain's CDR3 is CASSTTAGDTQYF. CDR3 sequence (DNA): TGTGCCAGCAGCACCACCGCGGGCGATACGCAGTATTTT.

The CDR3 loop reads CASSATTGTGYTF. DNA of the CDR3: TGTGCCAGCAGCGCCACGACAGGGACTGGCTACACCTTC. This rearrangement joins TRBV9 to TRBJ1-2, with 7 bases fitting TRBD1. The V gene end was trimmed by 3 bases and the J gene end by 7 bases; junction bases not matched to a gene: 6. The CDR3 has 13 residues. Germline V gene sequence: CDR1 SGDLS, CDR2 YYNGEE.

This chain joins TRBV7-2 and TRBJ2-3; a weak D match, TRBD2 (6 bases). Germline V gene sequence: CDR1 SGHTA, CDR2 FQGNSA. Trimming left V 4 bases short and J 8 bases short, with 25 bases between. The CDR3 is made up of 17 amino acids. DNA for the CDR3: TGTGCCAGCAGCTCGTCACTCGCGGGGCAAGCGGGTGGTACGCAGTATTTT. As protein: CASSSSLAGQAGGTQYF.

Note on this clone: Germline is not matched at one junction end, which may reflect a read error. The V gene is TRBV7-7, the J gene TRBJ2-1, with 7 bases fitting TRBD1. Germline V gene data show CDR1 as SSHAT and CDR2 as FNYEAQ (reference sequence). The CDR3 has 15 amino acids. The CDR3 bases are TGTGCTAGCAGCCGGGACAGCCTAGCCTACAATGAGCAGTTCTTC. It is translated as CASSRDSLAYNEQFF.